The 22 T cell receptor beta chains reported below all come from one sample, sequenced in a study of blood T cell repertoires in COVID-19. Profiling relied on immunoSEQ multiplex PCR, and the TCRdb table lists in-frame clones only, not all of them. The repertoire holds 200,000 to 250,000 clones, 90% seen once, with more than 13% in the top ten. The sample consisted of PBMCs or T cells enriched from blood (not recorded which). These TCRs come from a young man who had been exposed to COVID-19.

This rearrangement joins TRBV5-1 to TRBJ1-2; D is possibly TRBD1 (6 bases). V was trimmed by 0 bases and J by 5 bases, leaving 11 bases between them. The CDR3 has 14 amino acids. In germline, CDR1 is SGHRS, CDR2 YFSETQ. The DNA of the CDR3 is TGCGCCAGCAGCTTGGGTGGGGGCGAGTATGGCTACACCTTC. This encodes CASSLGGGEYGYTF. The variable domain in full, with the rest retrieved from reference TRBV5-1 and TRBJ1-2, is KAGVTQTPRYLIKTRGQQVTLSCSPISGHRSVSWYQQTPGQGLQFLFEYFSETQRNKGNFPGRFSGRQFSNSRSEMNVSTLELGDSALYLCASSLGGGEYGYTFGSGTRLTVV.

The chain employs TRBV7-2 and TRBJ2-2; D is unclear. With 1 base removed from V and 0 bases from J, the gap between germline ends came to 9 bases. This CDR3 comprises 16 residues. Germline V gene sequence: CDR1 SGHTA, CDR2 FQGNSA. CDR3 nucleotides: TGTGCCAGCAGCTTAGGTCTGGGCGCGAACACCGGGGAGCTGTTTTTT. This translates into CASSLGLGANTGELFF. Full variable domain (missing parts from reference TRBV7-2 and TRBJ2-2): GAGVSQSPSNKVTEKGKDVELRCDPISGHTALYWYRQSLGQGLEFLIYFQGNSAPDKSGLPSDRFSAERTGGSVSTLTIQRTQQEDSAVYLCASSLGLGANTGELFFGEGSRLTVL.

J is TRBJ1-1 and V is TRBV30; maybe TRBD1 (6 bases). V lost 0 bases, J lost 2 bases, and 13 bases lay in between. This CDR3 spans 15 amino acids. Per the germline V gene, CDR1 is GTSNPN and CDR2 is SVGIG (reference sequence). The CDR3 bases are TGTGCCTGGAGTGTACTGGGACACCTAAACACTGAAGCTTTCTTT. Protein sequence: CAWSVLGHLNTEAFF.

For the CDR3, the DNA is TGTGCCAGCAGCTCCTCACAGATCGGGCAGTACTTC. It translates to CASSSSQIGQYF. The chain is built from TRBV5-5 and TRBJ2-7; no clear D gene. In germline, CDR1 is SGHKS, CDR2 YYEKEE (reference sequence). Deletions cut 3 bases from V and 9 bases from J, with 13 bases between. The CDR3 totals 12 residues.

The chain joins TRBV9 to TRBJ2-7; D is unresolved. Germline V gene sequence: CDR1 SGDLS, CDR2 YYNGEE. There are 15 residues in the CDR3. The V end lost 0 bases, the J end lost 3 bases, and 13 bases lay between the germline ends. CDR3 DNA sequence: TGTGCCAGCAGCGTAGCTCAGGCAGGAAACTACGAGCAGTACTTC. Its protein is CASSVAQAGNYEQYF.

CDR3 nucleotide sequence: TGTGCCAGCAGCGAACAGGTGCCGCCAGTCACAGATACGCAGTATTTT. Protein: CASSEQVPPVTDTQYF. The chain combines TRBV2 with TRBJ2-3; D is possibly TRBD1 (5 bases). Trimming took off 6 bases at V and 2 bases at J, with 18 bases between the two ends. The CDR3 runs to 16 residues. Germline V CDR1 and CDR2: SNHLY, FYNNEI.

V is TRBV5-4 and J is TRBJ1-6, with a tentative D call TRBD1 (6 bases). The V end was cut by 1 base, the J end by 7 bases, with 9 bases between. The V gene's germline CDR1 is SGHNT and CDR2 YYREEE (reference sequence). The CDR3 consists of 14 residues. The CDR3: CASSLRGGNSPLHF. The CDR3 coding sequence is TGTGCCAGCAGCTTGAGGGGGGGGAATTCACCCCTCCACTTT.

The chain carries TRBV6-4 and TRBJ2-7; no firm D call. V was shortened by 4 bases and J by 2 bases, with 9 bases between the two germline ends. Germline CDR1 MRHNA, CDR2 SNTAGT. CDR3 size: 13 residues. The CDR3 DNA reads as TGTGCCAGCAGTGGAAGACTCGCCTACGAGCAGTACTTC. Protein: CASSGRLAYEQYF.

The chain combines TRBV30 with TRBJ1-2; no clear D gene. The CDR3 is made up of 14 amino acids. The germline gives CDR1 GTSNPN, CDR2 SVGIG (reference sequence). Trimming took off 4 bases at V and 1 base at J, with 13 bases between the two ends. CDR3 bases: TGTGCCTGGACCCCAGTGGGCTATAACTATGGCTACACCTTC. Amino acid sequence: CAWTPVGYNYGYTF.

This sequence joins TRBV5-4 and TRBJ1-2; D might be TRBD1 (5 bases). The CDR3 length is 13 residues. Germline V gene sequence: CDR1 SGHNT, CDR2 YYREEE (reference sequence). The V gene lost 4 bases and the J gene lost 3 bases, with 10 bases spanning the gap. The CDR3 DNA follows: TGTGCCAGCAGCCTGGGGCTTTACTATGGCTACACCTTC. Translation gives CASSLGLYYGYTF.

The chain is built from TRBV27 and TRBJ2-7, with D perhaps TRBD1 (6 bases). The V gene lost 2 bases and the J gene lost 2 bases, with 13 bases spanning the gap. Germline V gene lookup returns CDR1 MNHEY and CDR2 SMNVEV (reference sequence). This CDR3 has 15 amino acids. This chain's CDR3 is CASSLIDRTPYEQYF. CDR3 DNA: TGTGCCAGCAGTTTAATTGACAGGACACCCTACGAGCAGTACTTC.

In its sample, this clone was seen once. V is TRBV2 and J is TRBJ1-4; weak D call: TRBD1 (5 bases). V was trimmed by 6 bases and J by 3 bases, leaving 17 bases between them. The CDR3 covers 16 residues. Germline CDR1 and CDR2: SNHLY and FYNNEI. DNA for the CDR3: TGTGCCAGCAGCGGGGGGACGGGGCGGGCTAATGAAAAACTGTTTTTT. It specifies CASSGGTGRANEKLFF.

This clone appeared once. V is TRBV11-3 and J is TRBJ1-1; D remains ambiguous. Per germline, CDR1 SGHNT and CDR2 YENEEA. Trimming removed 6 bases from V and 3 bases from J, with 14 bases in between. The CDR3 runs 14 residues. CDR3 amino acids: CASSSGSADTEAFF. The CDR3 DNA reads TGTGCCAGCAGTAGTGGGTCGGCGGACACTGAAGCTTTCTTT. Based on the CDR3 plus reference TRBV11-3 and TRBJ1-1, the full variable domain is EAGVVQSPRYKIIEKKQPVAFWCNPISGHNTLYWYLQNLGQGPELLIRYENEEAVDDSQLPKDRFSAERLKGVDSTLKIQPAELGDSAVYLCASSSGSADTEAFFGQGTRLTVV.

This sequence joins TRBV4-1 and TRBJ1-6; 9 bases are a match to TRBD1. CDR3 size: 17 residues. V lost 3 bases and J lost 7; bases outside the gene matches: 10. Germline values: CDR1 MGHRA, CDR2 YSYEKL. CDR3 sequence: CASSHTSQGAGNSPLHF. CDR3 coding DNA: TGCGCCAGCAGCCATACTTCACAGGGGGCGGGCAATTCACCCCTCCACTTT.

The J gene is TRBJ2-1, the V gene TRBV3-1 (or the pseudogene TRBV3-2); 7 positions agree with TRBD1. Trimming removed 4 bases from V and 7 bases from J; junction bases left unmatched: 10. There are 15 residues in the CDR3. Germline V lookup: CDR1 LGHDT, CDR2 YNNKEL (reference sequence). This CDR3 is CASSPHRTGINEQFF. CDR3 in DNA: TGTGCCAGCAGCCCTCACCGGACAGGAATTAATGAGCAGTTCTTC.

The chain joins TRBV5-1 to TRBJ2-2, with D hard to call. In germline, CDR1 is SGHRS, CDR2 YFSETQ. V lost 0 bases and J lost 4, with 13 bases in between. The CDR3 is 16 amino acids. CDR3 coding DNA: TGCGCCAGCAGCTTGGCCGTGGGCGTCAGCACCGGGGAGCTGTTTTTT. It encodes CASSLAVGVSTGELFF.

This chain connects TRBV7-9 to TRBJ2-1; 12 bases match TRBD2. The CDR3 sequence is 17 residues long. Germline loops: CDR1 SEHNR, CDR2 FQNEAQ (reference sequence). V shed 5 bases, J shed 0 bases, and the junction held 5 bases outside the gene matches. The CDR3 reads CASSHPTSGSSYNEQFF. The CDR3 nucleotides are TGTGCCAGCAGCCATCCGACTAGCGGGAGCTCCTACAATGAGCAGTTCTTC. The full variable domain, with the rest looked up from reference TRBV7-9 and TRBJ2-1, is DTGVSQNPRHKITKRGQNVTFRCDPISEHNRLYWYRQTLGQGPEFLTYFQNEAQLEKSRLLSDRFSAERPKGSFSTLEIQRTEQGDSAMYLCASSHPTSGSSYNEQFFGPGTRLTVL.

V usage is TRBV21-1 and J usage is TRBJ2-7; the table assigns TRBD2, which was not confirmed against the DNA. TRBV21-1 is reported as a pseudogene. The CDR3 runs to 16 residues. The CDR3 loop reads CASSKRGDRSSYEQYF. Here the CDR3 DNA reads TGTGCCAGCAGCAAACGGGGGGACCGAAGCTCCTACGAGCAGTACTTC.

The chain uses TRBV11-2 and TRBJ2-1; 12 bases align to TRBD2. The length of the CDR3 is 15 residues. V trimming: 2 bases; J trimming: 8 bases; junction bases outside the gene matches: 4. The germline gives CDR1 SGHAT, CDR2 FQNNGV. Written as DNA, the CDR3 is TGTGCCAGCAGCTTACTAGCGGGGGGGTTTGATGAGCAGTTCTTC. It encodes CASSLLAGGFDEQFF.

The chain combines TRBV7-6 with TRBJ2-7; 12 nucleotides line up with TRBD2. Trimming took 1 base from V and 1 from J; bases not matched to a gene: 2. Germline CDR1 reads SGHVS; CDR2 reads FNYEAQ. The CDR3 length is 16 residues. The DNA of the CDR3 is TGTGCCAGCAGCTTAGGTACTAGCGGGGGGTCCTACGAGCAGTACTTC. This translates into CASSLGTSGGSYEQYF.

The table lists this clone with a count of one. The chain links TRBV5-1 to TRBJ2-2, with 9 bases identical to TRBD1. Unmatched junction bases numbered 6, after V lost 4 bases and J lost 2 bases. Per the germline V gene, CDR1 is SGHRS and CDR2 is YFSETQ. The CDR3 has 16 amino acids. The DNA for the CDR3 is TGCGCCAGCAGCACCGGACAGGGGCTCAACACCGGGGAGCTGTTTTTT. This sequence encodes CASSTGQGLNTGELFF.

The V and J genes are TRBV19 and TRBJ2-2, with 13 bases that match TRBD2. The CDR3 has 18 residues. Germline assignment: CDR1 LNHDA and CDR2 SQIVND (reference sequence). V lost 3 bases and J lost 1; bases outside the gene matches: 5. CDR3 coding DNA: TGTGCCAGTAGTATCGGACTAGCGGGGGCCCAGAACACCGGGGAGCTGTTTTTT. Protein sequence: CASSIGLAGAQNTGELFF.